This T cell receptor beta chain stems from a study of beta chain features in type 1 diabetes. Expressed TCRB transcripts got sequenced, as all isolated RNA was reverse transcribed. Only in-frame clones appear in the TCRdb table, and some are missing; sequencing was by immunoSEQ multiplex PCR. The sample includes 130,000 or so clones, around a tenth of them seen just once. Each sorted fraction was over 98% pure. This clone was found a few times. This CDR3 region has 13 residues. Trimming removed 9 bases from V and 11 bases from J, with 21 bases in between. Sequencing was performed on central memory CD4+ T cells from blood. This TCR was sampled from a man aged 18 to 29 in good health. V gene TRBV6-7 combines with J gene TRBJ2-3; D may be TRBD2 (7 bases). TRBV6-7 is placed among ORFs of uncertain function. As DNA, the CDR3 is TGTGCCAGGGTAGGGGGGACTACGAATGGGCAGTATTTT. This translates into CARVGGTTNGQYF.